Described below is a single T cell receptor beta chain sequence and its context. Its antigen is still unknown. The junction and the germline gene differ at one end; a read error may be behind it. This entry comes from a study of T cells in Graves' hyperthyroidism and ophthalmopathy. Across 18 months, stable Graves' hyperthyroidism was marked by no progression to ophthalmopathy. Whole-study results and caveats: Among thyroid clonotypes expanded above 0.001, most also appeared in blood.

TCR beta CDR3 regions were amplified from RNA. Primed by the HTBI set, a first-round RT-PCR was run on the TCR CDR3. TCRdb reprocessed the multiplex PCR reads with MiXCR, giving one entry per CDR3 protein. The repertoire holds around 450,000 distinct CDR3 sequences, with roughly an eighth as singletons. Sequencing was performed on blood. The sequence was obtained from a woman under 30 with Graves' hyperthyroidism.

Written as DNA, the CDR3 is TGTGCCGACAGGGACAGGCCCTATTTT. Its protein product is CADRDRPYF. The chain combines TRBV12-3 or TRBV12-4 with TRBJ1-5; 8 bases fit TRBD1. The CDR3 runs to 9 residues.